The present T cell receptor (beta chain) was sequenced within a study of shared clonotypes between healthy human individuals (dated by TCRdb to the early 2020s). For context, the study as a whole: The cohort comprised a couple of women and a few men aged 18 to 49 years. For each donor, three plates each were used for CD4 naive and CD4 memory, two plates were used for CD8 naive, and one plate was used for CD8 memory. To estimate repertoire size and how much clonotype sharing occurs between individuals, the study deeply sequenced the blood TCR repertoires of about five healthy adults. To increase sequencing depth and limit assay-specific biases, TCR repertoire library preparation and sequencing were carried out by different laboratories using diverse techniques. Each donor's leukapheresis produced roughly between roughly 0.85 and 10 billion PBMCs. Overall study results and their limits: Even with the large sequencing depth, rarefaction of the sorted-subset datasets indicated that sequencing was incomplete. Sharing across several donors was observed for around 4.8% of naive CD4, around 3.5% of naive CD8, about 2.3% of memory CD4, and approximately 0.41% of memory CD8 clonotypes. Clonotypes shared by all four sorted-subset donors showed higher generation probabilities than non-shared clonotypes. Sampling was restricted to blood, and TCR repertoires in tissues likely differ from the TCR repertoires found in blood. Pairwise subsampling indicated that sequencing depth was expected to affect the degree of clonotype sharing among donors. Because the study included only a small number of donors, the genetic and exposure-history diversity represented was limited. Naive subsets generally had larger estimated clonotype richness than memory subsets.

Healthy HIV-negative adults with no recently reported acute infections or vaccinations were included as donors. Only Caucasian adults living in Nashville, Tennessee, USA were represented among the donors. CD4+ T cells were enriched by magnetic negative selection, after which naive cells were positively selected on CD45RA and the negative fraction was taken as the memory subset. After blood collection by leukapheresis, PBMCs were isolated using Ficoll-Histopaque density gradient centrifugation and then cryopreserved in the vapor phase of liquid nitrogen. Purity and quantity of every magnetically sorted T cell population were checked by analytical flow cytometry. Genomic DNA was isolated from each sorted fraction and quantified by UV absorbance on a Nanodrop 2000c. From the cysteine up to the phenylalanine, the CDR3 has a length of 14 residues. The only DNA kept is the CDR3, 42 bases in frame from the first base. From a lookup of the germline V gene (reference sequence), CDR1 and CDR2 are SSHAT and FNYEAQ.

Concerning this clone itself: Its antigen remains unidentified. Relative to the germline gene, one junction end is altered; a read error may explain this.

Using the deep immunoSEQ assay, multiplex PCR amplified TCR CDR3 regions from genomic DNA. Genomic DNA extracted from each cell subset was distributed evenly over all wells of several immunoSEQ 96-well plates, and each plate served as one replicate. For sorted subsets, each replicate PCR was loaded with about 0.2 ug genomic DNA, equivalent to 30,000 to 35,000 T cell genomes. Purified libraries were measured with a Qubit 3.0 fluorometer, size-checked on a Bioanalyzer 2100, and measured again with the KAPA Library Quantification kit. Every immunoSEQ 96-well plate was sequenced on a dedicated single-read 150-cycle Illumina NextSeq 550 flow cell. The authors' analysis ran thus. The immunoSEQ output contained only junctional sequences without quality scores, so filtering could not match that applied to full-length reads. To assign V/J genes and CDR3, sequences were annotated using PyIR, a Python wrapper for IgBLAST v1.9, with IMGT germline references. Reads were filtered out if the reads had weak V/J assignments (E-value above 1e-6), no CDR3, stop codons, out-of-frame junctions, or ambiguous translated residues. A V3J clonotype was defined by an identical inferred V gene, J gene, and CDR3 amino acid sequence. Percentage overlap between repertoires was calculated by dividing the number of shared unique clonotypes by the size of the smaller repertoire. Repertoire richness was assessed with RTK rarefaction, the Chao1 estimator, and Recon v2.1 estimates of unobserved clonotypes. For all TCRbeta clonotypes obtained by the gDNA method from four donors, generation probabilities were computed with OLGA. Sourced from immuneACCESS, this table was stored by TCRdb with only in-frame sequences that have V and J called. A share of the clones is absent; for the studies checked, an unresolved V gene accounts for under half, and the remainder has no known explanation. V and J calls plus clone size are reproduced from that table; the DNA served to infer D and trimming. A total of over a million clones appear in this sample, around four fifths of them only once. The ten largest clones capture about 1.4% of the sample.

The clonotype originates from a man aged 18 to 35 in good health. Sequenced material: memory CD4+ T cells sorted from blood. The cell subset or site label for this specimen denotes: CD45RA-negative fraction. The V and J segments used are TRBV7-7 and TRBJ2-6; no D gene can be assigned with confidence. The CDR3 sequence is CASSRSPGANVLTF. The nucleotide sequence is TGTGCTAGCAGCCGTAGTCCTGGGGCCAACGTCCTGACTTTC.